This T cell receptor (beta chain) was identified during a study of identifying expanded T cells in peripheral blood. The study, taken as a whole, reports: Across healthy donors, higher total template counts meant significantly greater roughly 2-week count variance.

Regarding this clone: Its target is unknown.

Assay: immunoSEQ multiplex PCR; the TCRdb copy retains only in-frame clones and omits some. The sample records roughly 84,000 clones, approximately 90% being singletons. This CDR3 contains 14 residues. Germline V gene lookup returns CDR1 SEHNR and CDR2 FQNEAQ (reference sequence). V lost 3 bases and J lost 1, with 9 bases in between. The rearrangement uses TRBV7-9 and TRBJ1-2; no clear D gene. This TCR derives from a person between 18 and 70 years old in good health. The specimen sequenced was blood. This chain's CDR3 is CASSFSTDNYGYTF. In DNA, the CDR3 is TGTGCCAGCAGCTTCAGTACAGATAACTATGGCTACACCTTC.